A single sample gave rise to the 30 T cell receptor beta chains below, sequenced in a study of cytomegalovirus exposure and HLA in healthy donors. 60 Vbeta and 13 Jbeta primers were used in PCR. Clones were sequenced by immunoSEQ multiplex PCR, and TCRdb holds only the in-frame ones, with some missing. Found here are 95,000 to 150,000 clones, 75% to 90% of them singletons; the top ten hold roughly 9.6%. The sample consisted of PBMCs. The receptors were sampled from a man aged 25-40 years in good health and CMV-seropositive.

The J gene is TRBJ1-6, the V gene TRBV27, with D unresolved. The germline gives CDR1 MNHEY, CDR2 SMNVEV (reference sequence). There are 16 residues in the CDR3. Trimming left V 5 bases short and J 0 bases short, with 11 bases between. The CDR3 is CASSPRGSSYNSPLHF. Written as DNA, the CDR3 is TGTGCCAGCAGTCCACGGGGTAGCTCCTATAATTCACCCCTCCACTTT.

This sequence joins TRBV7-2 and TRBJ2-3; 8 bases fit TRBD1. The CDR3 is 14 residues long. The germline CDR1 and CDR2 sequences are SGHTA and FQGNSA. V shed 4 bases, J shed 9 bases, and the junction held 9 bases outside the gene matches. CDR3 residues: CASSSGQGRPTQYF. The CDR3 region has the DNA TGTGCCAGCAGCTCCGGACAGGGACGCCCAACGCAGTATTTT.

Only one count was recorded for this clone. This rearrangement joins TRBV6-1 to TRBJ1-6; D gene ambiguous. Germline values: CDR1 MNHNS, CDR2 SASEGT. CDR3 length equals 14 residues. Trimming cost V 7 bases and J 0 bases, with 7 bases left between them. CDR3 sequence: CASKRSSYNSPLHF. The CDR3, as DNA: TGTGCCAGCAAAAGGAGCTCCTATAATTCACCCCTCCACTTT.

CDR3 in amino acids: CASSIPDRLNNEQFF. CDR3 nucleotides: TGTGCCAGCAGCATACCTGACAGGTTAAACAATGAGCAGTTCTTC. The chain is built from TRBV21-1 and TRBJ2-1; the table calls TRBD1, which could not be checked here. TRBV21-1 is assigned pseudogene status. The CDR3 has 15 residues.

The gene calls are TRBV7-8 and TRBJ2-1, with a possible D match to TRBD1 (5 bases). This CDR3 has 17 amino acids. From germline, CDR1 is SGHVS and CDR2 FQNEAQ. Trimming cost V 0 bases and J 3 bases, with 15 bases left between them. The CDR3: CASSLARFRDSYNEQFF. In nucleotides, the CDR3 is TGTGCCAGCAGCTTAGCTAGATTCCGAGACAGCTACAATGAGCAGTTCTTC. Looking up the rest from reference TRBV7-8 and TRBJ2-1 gives the full variable domain: GAGVSQSPRYKVAKRGQDVALRCDPISGHVSLFWYQQALGQGPEFLTYFQNEAQLDKSGLPSDRFFAERPEGSVSTLKIQRTQQEDSAVYLCASSLARFRDSYNEQFFGPGTRLTVL.

This chain connects TRBV7-9 to TRBJ2-5, with D perhaps matching TRBD2 (5 bases). V lost 5 bases and J 4 bases, leaving 14 bases between the germline ends. From germline, CDR1 is SEHNR and CDR2 FQNEAQ (reference sequence). The CDR3 is 14 amino acids. The CDR3 reads CASSEDSVVETQYF. The CDR3 DNA is TGTGCCAGCAGCGAAGATAGCGTTGTAGAGACCCAGTACTTC. Full variable domain (rest looked up from reference TRBV7-9 and TRBJ2-5): DTGVSQNPRHKITKRGQNVTFRCDPISEHNRLYWYRQTLGQGPEFLTYFQNEAQLEKSRLLSDRFSAERPKGSFSTLEIQRTEQGDSAMYLCASSEDSVVETQYFGPGTRLLVL.

The gene calls are TRBV5-5 and TRBJ1-2; D gene unclear. Germline values: CDR1 SGHKS, CDR2 YYEKEE (reference sequence). CDR3 length: 13 residues. Trimming removed 0 bases from V and 6 bases from J, with 9 bases in between. CDR3 sequence (DNA): TGTGCCAGCAGCTTGGGGTCCCCGGATGGCTACACCTTC. Residues: CASSLGSPDGYTF.

The genes are TRBV29-1 and TRBJ2-2; tentative D call: TRBD2 (6 bases). This CDR3 has 14 residues. V lost 5 bases to trimming and J lost 4 bases, with 14 bases between them. Germline CDR1 SQVTM, CDR2 ANQGSEA. Here the CDR3 reads CSVPRRDPTGELFF. The CDR3 DNA sequence: TGCAGCGTTCCACGGAGGGATCCCACCGGGGAGCTGTTTTTT.

CDR3 sequence reads: CASSLKGGHEQYF. CDR3 sequence (DNA): TGTGCCAGCAGTTTAAAAGGGGGCCACGAGCAGTACTTC. The rearrangement links TRBV27 to TRBJ2-7, with TRBD1 matching over 7 bases. J was trimmed by 5 bases and V by 2 bases; bases with no gene match: 3. Germline CDR1 and CDR2: MNHEY and SMNVEV (reference sequence). The CDR3 contains 13 residues.

The V gene is TRBV19, the J gene TRBJ1-1; 8 bases map to TRBD1. The trim removed 5 bases at V and 4 bases at J, leaving 9 bases unmatched. The CDR3 covers 15 residues. Germline V gene lookup returns CDR1 LNHDA and CDR2 SQIVND (reference sequence). The CDR3 loop reads CASSSQGATFTEAFF. The CDR3, as DNA: TGTGCCAGTAGTTCTCAGGGGGCAACGTTCACTGAAGCTTTCTTT.

The chain recombines TRBV28 with TRBJ2-5; TRBD1 agrees at 10 bases. The ends lost 6 bases at V and 9 bases at J; junction bases unmatched: 4. The CDR3 loop spans 12 amino acids. The germline CDR1 and CDR2 sequences are MDHEN and SYDVKM. The CDR3 DNA follows: TGTGCCAGCAGAAAGGACAGGGGGGCCCAGTACTTC. Amino acid sequence: CASRKDRGAQYF.

This sequence joins TRBV21-1 and TRBJ2-1; the D segment call TRBD2 is taken from the table without a DNA check. TRBV21-1 counts as a pseudogene. The CDR3 covers 16 residues. The CDR3 coding sequence is TGTGCCAGCAGCAAACCCCGACTAGCGGGGACCAATGAGCAGTTCTTC. Translating gives CASSKPRLAGTNEQFF.

V usage is TRBV19 and J usage is TRBJ2-5, with D possibly matching TRBD1 (5 bases). CDR1 and CDR2 from the germline V gene are LNHDA and SQIVND (reference sequence). The CDR3 is 14 residues long. With 6 bases removed from V and 2 bases from J, the gap between germline ends came to 13 bases. The CDR3 is CASSSAGKQETQYF. CDR3 bases: TGTGCCAGTAGCTCAGCAGGGAAACAAGAGACCCAGTACTTC.

For this clone: Sequence at one end of the junction differs from germline and may be a read error. The chain is built from TRBV5-1 and TRBJ2-6; a weak D match, TRBD1 (6 bases). Germline V gives CDR1 SGHRS, CDR2 YFSETQ. The CDR3 runs 15 residues. CDR3 in DNA: TGCGCCAGCAGCTTGGCCCCGGCAGGGGCCAACGGCCTGACTTTC. It specifies CASSLAPAGANGLTF.

V usage is TRBV2 and J usage is TRBJ1-2, with a weak D call TRBD1 (6 bases). CDR1 and CDR2 (germline): SNHLY, FYNNEI. This CDR3 contains 13 residues. V lost 1 base to trimming and J lost 8 bases, with 11 bases between them. CDR3 residues: CASSEGGRRGYTF. The CDR3 region has the DNA TGTGCCAGCAGTGAAGGGGGGCGCAGGGGCTACACCTTC.

The chain recombines TRBV28 with TRBJ1-1; D is unclear. The germline gives CDR1 MDHEN, CDR2 SYDVKM. This CDR3 comprises 14 residues. The V gene lost 6 bases and the J gene lost 3 bases, with 14 bases spanning the gap. CDR3 loop: CASRERVTDTEAFF. The DNA for the CDR3 is TGTGCCAGCAGGGAGCGTGTTACGGACACTGAAGCTTTCTTT.

This rearrangement joins TRBV12-5 to TRBJ1-2, with unresolved D. The germline CDR1 and CDR2 sequences are LGHNT and FRNRAP. The CDR3 is 15 residues long. V was cut by 5 bases and J by 3 bases, with 16 bases left in between. CDR3 bases: TGTGCTAGTGGTCCTGAGGGCTGGCACCACTATGGCTACACCTTC. It encodes CASGPEGWHHYGYTF.

The chain couples TRBV7-6 to TRBJ2-1; no clear D gene. Germline assignment: CDR1 SGHVS and CDR2 FNYEAQ. The length of the CDR3 is 12 residues. V lost 4 bases to trimming and J lost 9 bases, with 10 bases between them. DNA for the CDR3: TGTGCCAGCAGCTCATACGAACTTGAGCAGTTCTTC. It translates to CASSSYELEQFF.

This chain links TRBV7-8 with TRBJ1-6; D remains unclear. The length of the CDR3 is 14 residues. Germline V gene data show CDR1 as SGHVS and CDR2 as FQNEAQ. With 2 bases removed from V and 6 bases from J, the gap between germline ends came to 8 bases. CDR3 sequence: CASSLRDINSPLHF. In DNA, the CDR3 is TGTGCCAGCAGCTTAAGAGACATTAATTCACCCCTCCACTTT. Supplemented by reference TRBV7-8 and TRBJ1-6, the full variable domain reads GAGVSQSPRYKVAKRGQDVALRCDPISGHVSLFWYQQALGQGPEFLTYFQNEAQLDKSGLPSDRFFAERPEGSVSTLKIQRTQQEDSAVYLCASSLRDINSPLHFGNGTRLTVT.

This clone has only a few counts. The V and J genes are TRBV2 and TRBJ2-7; 7 positions match TRBD1. The CDR3 runs to 15 residues. The ends lost 5 bases at V and 0 bases at J; junction bases unmatched: 7. Germline V lookup: CDR1 SNHLY, CDR2 FYNNEI. The chain's CDR3 is CASSLRRTGSYEQYF. The CDR3 bases are TGTGCCAGCAGTCTTAGGCGGACAGGCTCCTACGAGCAGTACTTC. Full variable domain (missing parts from reference TRBV2 and TRBJ2-7): EPEVTQTPSHQVTQMGQEVILRCVPISNHLYFYWYRQILGQKVEFLVSFYNNEISEKSEIFDDQFSVERPDGSNFTLKIRSTKLEDSAMYFCASSLRRTGSYEQYFGPGTRLTVT.

The chain recombines TRBV5-1 with TRBJ2-7, with D possibly matching TRBD1 (6 bases). Germline V lookup: CDR1 SGHRS, CDR2 YFSETQ. Trimming removed 0 bases at V and 2 bases at J, with 15 bases between. CDR3 size: 16 residues. The CDR3 bases are TGCGCCAGCAGCTTGGACCTACAGGGAAGCGCCTACGAGCAGTACTTC. Its translation: CASSLDLQGSAYEQYF.

The CDR3 sequence: CASSGWTGQETQYF. DNA for the CDR3: TGTGCCAGCAGCGGGTGGACAGGGCAAGAGACCCAGTACTTC. The rearrangement uses TRBV7-7 and TRBJ2-5; 8 bases match TRBD1. The V gene's germline CDR1 is SSHAT and CDR2 FNYEAQ (reference sequence). After removal of 5 bases from V and 2 bases from J, the junction contained 4 bases not matched to a gene. This CDR3 region has 14 residues.

The chain employs TRBV5-1 and TRBJ2-2; 9 bases fit TRBD1. The junction had 7 bases not matched to a gene; V was cut back by 3 bases and J by 4 bases. This CDR3 region has 16 residues. CDR1 is SGHRS and CDR2 is YFSETQ in the germline V gene. CDR3 in amino acids: CASSSQGARSTGELFF. CDR3 bases: TGCGCCAGCAGCTCACAGGGGGCTAGAAGCACCGGGGAGCTGTTTTTT.

The chain recombines TRBV7-3 with TRBJ2-5; TRBD2 matches 8 bases. After removal of 5 bases from V and 1 base from J, the junction contained 6 bases not matched to a gene. The CDR3 totals 15 residues. Per the germline V gene, CDR1 is SGHTA and CDR2 is FQGTGA. The CDR3 is CASSRSGGGQETQYF. The CDR3 DNA is TGTGCCAGCAGCCGGTCGGGGGGGGGCCAAGAGACCCAGTACTTC.

The chain recombines TRBV6-1 with TRBJ2-2; 9 bases fit TRBD1. This CDR3 contains 14 residues. V shed 8 bases, J shed 3 bases, and the junction held 4 bases outside the gene matches. The germline gives CDR1 MNHNS, CDR2 SASEGT. CDR3 sequence: CASLQGAHTGELFF. In DNA, the CDR3 is TGTGCCAGCCTACAGGGGGCGCACACCGGGGAGCTGTTTTTT.

This clone was recorded only once. The chain carries TRBV28 and TRBJ1-5; 7 bases align to TRBD1. V was clipped by 11 bases and J by 3 bases; unmatched bases: 13. CDR1 MDHEN and CDR2 SYDVKM come from the germline V gene. The CDR3 runs 15 residues. CDR3 nucleotides: TGTGCCGTCAGGGGGGCGGGACGGGACAATCAGCCCCAGCATTTT. Translation gives CAVRGAGRDNQPQHF.

The chain links TRBV5-1 to TRBJ2-7, with TRBD1 matching over 9 bases. Germline lookup yields CDR1 SGHRS and CDR2 YFSETQ. The CDR3 length is 15 residues. V gave up 4 bases and J gave up 6 bases; unmatched junction bases: 11. Here the CDR3 DNA reads TGCGCCAGCAGCGGGGGGGACAGGGCTGCTGTCGAGCAGTACTTC. Translation: CASSGGDRAAVEQYF. Looking up the rest from reference TRBV5-1 and TRBJ2-7 gives the full variable domain: KAGVTQTPRYLIKTRGQQVTLSCSPISGHRSVSWYQQTPGQGLQFLFEYFSETQRNKGNFPGRFSGRQFSNSRSEMNVSTLELGDSALYLCASSGGDRAAVEQYFGPGTRLTVT.

V and J are TRBV18 and TRBJ1-5, with 7 bases that match TRBD1. From germline, CDR1 is KGHSH and CDR2 LQKENI. With V trimmed by 3 bases and J by 1 base, 0 bases remained unmatched. There are 14 residues in the CDR3. CDR3 protein: CASSPRGSNQPQHF. CDR3 DNA: TGTGCCAGCTCACCCAGGGGGAGCAATCAGCCCCAGCATTTT.

This chain connects TRBV2 to TRBJ2-3, with D perhaps TRBD1 (6 bases). Germline V lookup: CDR1 SNHLY, CDR2 FYNNEI. This CDR3 spans 16 amino acids. V lost 7 bases, J lost 3 bases, and 20 bases lay in between. Here the CDR3 reads CASIKTRDISTDTQYF. DNA for the CDR3: TGTGCCAGCATCAAGACCCGGGACATCAGTACAGATACGCAGTATTTT.

The chain uses TRBV9 and TRBJ2-1, with 7 bases fitting TRBD1. Germline-derived CDR1 and CDR2 are SGDLS and YYNGEE. V dropped 4 bases and J dropped 6; count of bases not matched to a gene: 13. The CDR3 has 16 amino acids. CDR3 bases: TGTGCCAGCAGCAAAGTACCTCGGGACAGTCTCAATGAGCAGTTCTTC. Translation gives CASSKVPRDSLNEQFF.